This entry features one T cell receptor (beta chain) sequence. This clonotype occurred a few times. Its antigen remains undetermined. No clone much larger than this one lies a single base away; base qualities are absent. The library was obtained by PCR. Sequencing was performed on an Illumina HiSeq 2500. Molecular barcoding was employed in the preparation of TCR libraries, with unique molecular identifiers being used to normalize TCRbeta repertoire quantification. In-frame beta chains were kept once TCRdb had trimmed the public reads at Q25 with fastp and called clones with MiXCR. Duplicate CDR3 protein sequences are folded into a single record with the most common DNA and genes. This sample gives just over 950,000 distinct CDR3 sequences in total; less than 30% of them show up just once. In total, the top ten clones hold roughly 30% of the sample. The data were obtained in a study of T-cell reconstitution after alpha-beta-depleted transplantation in children (dated by TCRdb to about 2016). With respect to the entire study: Using TCR repertoire profiling, the study quantitatively followed how T-cell immune reconstitution unfolded in children after TCRalphabeta/CD19-depleted allogeneic hematopoietic cell transplantation. What the work shows at the level of the full study, not this receptor alone: Apparently early alphabetaT-cell count recovery about two months after transplant reportedly relied on only several hundred rapidly expanded clones derived from non-depleted graft cells. Over subsequent months, a decline in hyperexpanded clone frequencies was noted, and after one year, T-cell counts and TCRbeta diversity were mostly ascribed to newly produced T cells. In some patients, high TCRbeta diversity at day 60 was attributed to recipient T cells and intrathymic progenitors that had survived conditioning.

Interpreted using the paper, the treatment or condition label stands for: allogeneic hematopoietic cell transplantation with graft depleted of TCRalphabeta T cells and CD19 B cells. The transplant recipients were children given TCRalphabeta/CD19-depleted allogeneic hematopoietic cell grafts. The germline V gene specifies SGHVS as CDR1 and FNYEAQ as CDR2. Reading from cysteine to phenylalanine, the CDR3 counts 16 amino acids. Only CDR3 DNA is held: 48 bases, read in frame from base 1. The junction carries 13 bases between V and J, which are trimmed by 2 bases and 1 base respectively. The receptor's source is a boy in the first two years of life who had a stem cell transplant for SCID, so the T cells may come from the graft donor. The chain is assembled from TRBV7-6 and TRBJ2-3; the best D guess is TRBD2, with 5 bases matching. The source was PBMCs, mostly from graft donor cells, collected 360 days after TCRalphabeta/CD19-depleted stem cell transplant. The CDR3 is CASSLMTTAGTDTQYF. At the DNA level, the sequence is TGTGCCAGCAGCTTAATGACTACCGCGGGCACAGATACGCAGTATTTT.